The next 17 T cell receptor beta chains were all read from a single sample in a study of regulatory T cells in long-lasting Graves disease. Sequencing libraries for TCR beta were prepared with iRepertoire HTBI primers and Arm-PCR of CDR3 regions. A single record per CDR3 protein comes from TCRdb applying MiXCR to the multiplex PCR reads. In the table there are fewer than 600,000 distinct CDR3 sequences, 22% of which are singletons. This sample's time point: persistent/refractory GD, antithyroid drugs over 5 years with positive TRAb. Extracted PBMC RNA gave rise to the TCR library. The sample in question was peripheral blood mononuclear cells (PBMCs), obtained when the disease was refractory, from a patient treated with antithyroid drugs. Every receptor here comes from a female donor with Graves disease.

This clonotype was observed at least ten times. The V call is TRBV6-1, the J call TRBJ1-1; 8 nucleotides line up with TRBD1. The CDR3 spans 14 residues. Trimming at V came to 6 bases and at J to 1 base, leaving 4 bases not matched to a gene. Germline V gives CDR1 MNHNS, CDR2 SASEGT. CDR3 in DNA: TGTGCCAGCAGGGACAGGGAATCGAACACTGAAGCTTTCTTT. It codes for CASRDRESNTEAFF.

A note on this clonotype: A much larger clone differs by one base, so this may be a read error. The rearrangement links TRBV7-2 to TRBJ2-4; 7 nucleotides match TRBD1. CDR3 length: 16 amino acids. Per germline, CDR1 SGHTA and CDR2 FQGNSA. In nucleotides, the CDR3 is TGTGCCAGCAGCCCGACAGGGACCCTGGGCAAAAACATTCGGTACTTC. Its translation: CASSPTGTLGKNIRYF.

The chain couples TRBV30 to TRBJ2-7; the D is unclear. V lost 7 bases, J lost 5 bases, and 15 bases lay in between. Germline V gene lookup returns CDR1 GTSNPN and CDR2 SVGIG (reference sequence). The CDR3 length is 12 residues. This chain's CDR3 is CASTVRYNEQYF. CDR3 nucleotides: TGTGCCTCTACCGTCCGTTACAACGAGCAGTACTTC. The whole variable domain, filled in from reference TRBV30 and TRBJ2-7, reads SQTIHQWPATLVQPVGSPLSLECTVEGTSNPNLYWYRQAAGRGLQLLFYSVGIGQISSEVPQNLSASRPQDRQFILSSKKLLLSDSGFYLCASTVRYNEQYFGPGTRLTVT.

This clonotype was counted only a few times. This chain links TRBV30 with TRBJ1-1; the D gene is possibly TRBD1 (5 bases). V was pared by 4 bases and J by 6 bases, with 15 bases between. Per the germline V gene, CDR1 is GTSNPN and CDR2 is SVGIG (reference sequence). The CDR3 runs 13 residues. The CDR3 is CAWNHEGIAEAFF. The DNA of the CDR3 is TGTGCCTGGAATCATGAGGGGATCGCTGAAGCTTTCTTT.

This chain joins TRBV18 and TRBJ2-5; 8 bases are a match to TRBD1. CDR1 and CDR2 (germline): KGHSH, LQKENI. The V and J ends lost 6 bases and 2 bases, in that order; junction bases with no gene match: 8. This CDR3 spans 15 amino acids. This chain's CDR3 is CASSRNRGRQETQYF. In DNA, the CDR3 is TGTGCCAGCTCGCGCAACAGGGGGAGGCAAGAGACCCAGTACTTC. The full variable domain, completed using reference TRBV18 and TRBJ2-5, is NAGVMQNPRHLVRRRGQEARLRCSPMKGHSHVYWYRQLPEEGLKFMVYLQKENIIDESGMPKERFSAEFPKEGPSILRIQQVVRGDSAAYFCASSRNRGRQETQYFGPGTRLLVL.

The chain couples TRBV9 to TRBJ2-7; the match to TRBD2 covers 7 bases. Germline V gives CDR1 SGDLS, CDR2 YYNGEE. This CDR3 contains 15 residues. Trimming took 0 bases from V and 3 from J; bases not matched to a gene: 6. In DNA, the CDR3 is TGTGCCAGCAGCGTAGCGATTGGCGGGAGCTACGAGCAGTACTTC. Its translation: CASSVAIGGSYEQYF.

A few counts support this clonotype. The genes are TRBV27 and TRBJ2-7, with D perhaps assigned TRBD1 or TRBD2 (5 bases each). V dropped 6 bases and J dropped 1 base, with 10 bases sitting between them. Germline V gives CDR1 MNHEY, CDR2 SMNVEV (reference sequence). This CDR3 comprises 13 residues. The CDR3: CASSIRESYEQYF. The CDR3, as DNA: TGTGCCAGCAGCATCAGGGAGTCCTACGAGCAGTACTTC.

This chain connects TRBV7-9 to TRBJ2-7; D is unresolved. The CDR3 loop spans 15 amino acids. The germline gives CDR1 SEHNR, CDR2 FQNEAQ (reference sequence). Deletions cut 1 base from V and 6 bases from J, with 16 bases between. CDR3 nucleotides: TGTGCCAGCAGCTTAGGCTCGGGCCCGACGGGCGAGCAGTACTTC. Protein sequence: CASSLGSGPTGEQYF.

Remarks on this clonotype: This clone may be a read error of a much larger clone one base away. This rearrangement joins TRBV15 to TRBJ1-1, with D unresolved. CDR1 LNHNV and CDR2 YYDKDF come from the germline V gene (reference sequence). This CDR3 is 17 amino acids long. The V end was cut by 0 bases, the J end by 0 bases, with 14 bases between. Here the CDR3 reads CATSRDGGGPMNTEAFF. The CDR3 DNA reads as TGTGCCACCAGCAGAGATGGCGGCGGACCCATGAACACTGAAGCTTTCTTT.

The rearrangement links TRBV19 to TRBJ1-6; no clear D. The germline V gene has CDR1 LNHDA and CDR2 SQIVND (reference sequence). Trimming shortened V by 5 bases and J by 3 bases, and 5 bases separated the two germline ends. CDR3 size: 13 residues. DNA of the CDR3: TGTGCCAGTAGTCGGGTCTATAATTCACCCCTCCACTTT. Translation: CASSRVYNSPLHF. The full variable domain, rest sourced from reference TRBV19 and TRBJ1-6, is DGGITQSPKYLFRKEGQNVTLSCEQNLNHDAMYWYRQDPGQGLRLIYYSQIVNDFQKGDIAEGYSVSREKKESFPLTVTSAQKNPTAFYLCASSRVYNSPLHFGNGTRLTVT.

This clonotype has at least ten counts. The chain is built from TRBV6-5 and TRBJ2-7; TRBD1 matches 11 bases. Germline CDR1 and CDR2: MNHEY and SVGAGI. Germline trimming cut 2 bases from V and 3 bases from J; bases unmatched to any gene: 0. The CDR3 extends over 14 amino acids. The CDR3 nucleotides read TGTGCCAGCAGTTACGGGACAGGGGGCTACGAGCAGTACTTC. It is translated as CASSYGTGGYEQYF.

The CDR3 nucleotides are TGTGCCAGCAGTTTCATTGACGGGGACACCGGGGAGCTGTTTTTT. This codes for CASSFIDGDTGELFF. V gene TRBV12-3 or TRBV12-4 combines with J gene TRBJ2-2, with D maybe TRBD2 (5 bases). V lost 3 bases and J lost 3, with 11 bases in between. This CDR3 has 15 amino acids.

The table lists this clonotype with a few counts. The chain combines TRBV15 with TRBJ2-6; 7 nucleotides line up with TRBD1. The germline CDR1 and CDR2 sequences are LNHNV and YYDKDF (reference sequence). The trim removed 2 bases at V and 1 base at J, leaving 8 bases unmatched. The CDR3 has 18 amino acids. The CDR3 reads CATSRPGQAMSGANVLTF. The CDR3 coding sequence is TGTGCCACCAGCAGACCCGGACAGGCCATGTCTGGGGCCAACGTCCTGACTTTC.

The rearrangement links TRBV6-1 to TRBJ1-1; unclear D gene. Germline V gene sequence: CDR1 MNHNS, CDR2 SASEGT. CDR3 length: 14 amino acids. V gave up 6 bases and J gave up 0 bases, with 11 bases separating them. For the CDR3, the DNA is TGTGCCAGCAGCCAGGCGGGGATGAACACTGAAGCTTTCTTT. Translation: CASSQAGMNTEAFF.

This clonotype occurred many times. This sequence joins TRBV6-1 and TRBJ1-5; 10 bases align to TRBD1. J lost 5 bases, V lost 7 bases, and 5 bases had no gene match. The CDR3 is made up of 14 amino acids. Germline lookup yields CDR1 MNHNS and CDR2 SASEGT. This CDR3 is CASKRQGADQPQHF. The CDR3 nucleotides read TGTGCCAGCAAGAGACAGGGGGCGGATCAGCCCCAGCATTTT.

Turning to this clonotype: This clone may be a read error of a much larger clone one base away. This CDR3 is missing its conserved last phenylalanine or tryptophan, likely due to a read error. The V gene is TRBV13, the J gene TRBJ2-7; 16 nucleotides align to TRBD2. The CDR3 length is 16 residues. The V and J ends lost 3 bases and 6 bases, in that order; junction bases with no gene match: 5. Germline values: CDR1 PRHDT, CDR2 FYEKMQ (reference sequence). The CDR3 reads CASSFGTSGRDLEQYL. CDR3 DNA sequence: TGTGCCAGCAGCTTCGGGACTAGCGGGAGGGACCTCGAGCAGTACCTC.

The gene calls are TRBV5-1 and TRBJ1-1; D is unresolved. This CDR3 region has 13 residues. Trimming removed 1 base from V and 4 bases from J, with 8 bases in between. Germline loops: CDR1 SGHRS, CDR2 YFSETQ. This CDR3 is CASSLNGVTEAFF. As DNA, the CDR3 is TGCGCCAGCAGCTTGAACGGAGTCACTGAAGCTTTCTTT.